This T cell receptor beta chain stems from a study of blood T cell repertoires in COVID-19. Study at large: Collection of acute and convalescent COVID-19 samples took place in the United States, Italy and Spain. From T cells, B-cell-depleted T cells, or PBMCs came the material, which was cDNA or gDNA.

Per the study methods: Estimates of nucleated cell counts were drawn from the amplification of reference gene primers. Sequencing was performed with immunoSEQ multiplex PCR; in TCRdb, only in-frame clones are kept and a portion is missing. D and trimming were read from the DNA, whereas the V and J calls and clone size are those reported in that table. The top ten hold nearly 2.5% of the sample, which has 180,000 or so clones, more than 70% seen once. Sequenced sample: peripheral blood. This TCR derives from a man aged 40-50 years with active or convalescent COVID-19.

CDR3 in amino acids: CASSPTSGRTTDTQYF. DNA of the CDR3: TGTGCCAGCAGCCCGACTAGCGGGAGAACCACAGATACGCAGTATTTT. The chain joins TRBV11-2 to TRBJ2-3; 12 bases fit TRBD2. The CDR3 spans 16 residues. CDR1 and CDR2 (germline): SGHAT, FQNNGV. With V trimmed by 5 bases and J by 2 bases, 5 bases remained unmatched.